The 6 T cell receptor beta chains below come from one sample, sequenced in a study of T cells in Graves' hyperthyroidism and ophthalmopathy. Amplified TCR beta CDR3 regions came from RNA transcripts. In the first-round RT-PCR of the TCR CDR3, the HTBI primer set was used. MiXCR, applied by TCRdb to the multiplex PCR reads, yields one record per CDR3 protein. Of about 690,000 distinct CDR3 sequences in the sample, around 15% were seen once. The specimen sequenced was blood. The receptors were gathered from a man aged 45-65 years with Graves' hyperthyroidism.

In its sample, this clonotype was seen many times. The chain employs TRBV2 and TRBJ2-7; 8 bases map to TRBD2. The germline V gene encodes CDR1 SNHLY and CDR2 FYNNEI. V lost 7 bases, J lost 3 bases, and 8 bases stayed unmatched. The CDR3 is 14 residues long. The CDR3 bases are TGTGCCAGCATTCGTTCAACTAGCGGCTACGAGCAGTACTTC. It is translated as CASIRSTSGYEQYF.

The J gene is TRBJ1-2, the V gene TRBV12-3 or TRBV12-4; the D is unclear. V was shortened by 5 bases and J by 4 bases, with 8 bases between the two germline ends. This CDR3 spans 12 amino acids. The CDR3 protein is CASSVGFYGYTF. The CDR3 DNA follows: TGTGCCAGCAGTGTGGGGTTCTATGGCTACACCTTC.

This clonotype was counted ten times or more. CDR3 in amino acids: CASSVGQNYGYTF. For the CDR3, the DNA is TGTGCCAGCAGTGTCGGACAGAACTATGGCTACACCTTC. This chain links TRBV2 with TRBJ1-2; D perhaps matches TRBD1 (6 bases). The CDR3 runs 13 residues. Trimming pared 4 bases from V and 2 bases from J, leaving 8 bases between. Germline CDR1 is SNHLY and CDR2 is FYNNEI.

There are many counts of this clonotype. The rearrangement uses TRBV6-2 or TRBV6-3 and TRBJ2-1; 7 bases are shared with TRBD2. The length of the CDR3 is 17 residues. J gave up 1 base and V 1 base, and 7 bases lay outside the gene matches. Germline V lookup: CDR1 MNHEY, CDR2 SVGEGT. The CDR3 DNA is TGTGCCAGCAGTTACTTCCTGCGGGAGCGGTCCTACAATGAGCAGTTCTTC. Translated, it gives CASSYFLRERSYNEQFF.

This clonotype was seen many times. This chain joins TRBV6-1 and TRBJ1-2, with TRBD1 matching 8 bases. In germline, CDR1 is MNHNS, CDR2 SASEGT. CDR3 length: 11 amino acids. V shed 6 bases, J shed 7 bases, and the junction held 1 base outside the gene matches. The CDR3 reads CASRDRVGYTF. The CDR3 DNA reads TGTGCCAGCAGGGACAGGGTTGGCTACACCTTC.

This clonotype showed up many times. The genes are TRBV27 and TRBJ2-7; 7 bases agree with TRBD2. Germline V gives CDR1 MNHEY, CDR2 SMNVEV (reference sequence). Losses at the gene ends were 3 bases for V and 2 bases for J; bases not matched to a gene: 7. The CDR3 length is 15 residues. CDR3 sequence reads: CASSFLAGDTYEQYF. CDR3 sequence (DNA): TGTGCCAGCAGTTTCTTAGCGGGCGATACCTACGAGCAGTACTTC.